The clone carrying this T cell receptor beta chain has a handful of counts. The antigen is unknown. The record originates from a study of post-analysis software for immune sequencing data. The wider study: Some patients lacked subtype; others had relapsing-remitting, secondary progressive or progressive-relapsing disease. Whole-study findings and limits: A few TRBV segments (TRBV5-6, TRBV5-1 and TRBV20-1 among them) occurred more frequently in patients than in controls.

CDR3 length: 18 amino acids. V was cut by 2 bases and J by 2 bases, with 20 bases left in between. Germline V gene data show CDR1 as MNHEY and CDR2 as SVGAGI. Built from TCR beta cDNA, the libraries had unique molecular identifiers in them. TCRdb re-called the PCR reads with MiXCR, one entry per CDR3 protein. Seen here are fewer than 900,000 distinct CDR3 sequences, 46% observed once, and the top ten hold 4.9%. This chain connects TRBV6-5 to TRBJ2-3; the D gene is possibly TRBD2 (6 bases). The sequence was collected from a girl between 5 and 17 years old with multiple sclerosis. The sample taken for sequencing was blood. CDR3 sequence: CASSYKLTSTSPTDTQYF. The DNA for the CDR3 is TGTGCCAGCAGTTACAAACTCACTAGCACATCACCCACAGATACGCAGTATTTT.